This is a list of T cell receptor beta chains from one sample in a study of identical twins. One entry per CDR3 protein, called by TCRdb with MiXCR from the 5' RACE reads. The sample has 500,000 to 700,000 distinct CDR3 sequences, less than 9% seen once. These data were likewise used in another study, on yellow fever vaccine responses in identical twins.

The sample comprised PBMCs. Source of these receptors: a woman aged 18-30 years in good health. The conserved cysteine and the conserved F or W are not part of the CDR3 here. The size field is filled for only some rows; it gives once, few, many or a size class.

size | J | V | CDR3
few | TRBJ1-1 | TRBV9 | ASSPDATGINTEAF
. | TRBJ2-7 | TRBV10-3 | AIRRTGPYEQY
. | TRBJ1-5 | TRBV15 | ATSRDRRYSNQPQH
. | TRBJ2-1 | TRBV3-1 | ASSQERPQNEQF
. | TRBJ2-5 | TRBV20-1 | SARASSGREETQY
. | TRBJ2-5 | TRBV11-2 | ASSGARGETQY
. | TRBJ1-1 | TRBV7-9 | ASSLTRVGTEAF
few | TRBJ1-2 | TRBV24-1 | ATSEGRYGYT
many | TRBJ1-1 | TRBV3-1 | ASSPSLGGKNTEAF
few | TRBJ2-4 | TRBV28 | ASSPPGQKNIQY